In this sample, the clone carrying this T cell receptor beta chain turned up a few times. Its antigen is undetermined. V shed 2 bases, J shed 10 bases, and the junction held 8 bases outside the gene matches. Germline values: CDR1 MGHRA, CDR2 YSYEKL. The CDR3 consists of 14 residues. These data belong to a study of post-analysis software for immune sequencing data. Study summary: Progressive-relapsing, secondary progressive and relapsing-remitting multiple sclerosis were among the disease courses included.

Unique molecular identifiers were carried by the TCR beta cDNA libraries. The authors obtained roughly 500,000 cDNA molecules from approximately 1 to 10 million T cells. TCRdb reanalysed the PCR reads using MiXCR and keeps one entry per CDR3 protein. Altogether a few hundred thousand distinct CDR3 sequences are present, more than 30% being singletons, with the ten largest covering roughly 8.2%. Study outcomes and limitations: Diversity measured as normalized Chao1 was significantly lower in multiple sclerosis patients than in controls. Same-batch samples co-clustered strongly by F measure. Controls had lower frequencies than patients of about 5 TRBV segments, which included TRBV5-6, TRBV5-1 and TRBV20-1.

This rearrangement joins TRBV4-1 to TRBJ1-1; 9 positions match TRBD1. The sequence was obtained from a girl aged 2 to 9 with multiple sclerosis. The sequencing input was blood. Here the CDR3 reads CASSQRDRGGRAFF. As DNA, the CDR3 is TGCGCCAGCAGCCAACGTGACAGGGGGGGCAGAGCTTTCTTT.